Each of the 17 T cell receptor beta chains below was sequenced from the same sample in a study of CD8 T cells in ankylosing spondylitis. General study results and limits: Characteristic of ankylosing spondylitis blood, it appeared, was a TCR beta motif comprising roughly eight highly homologous variants.

TCRdb processed the 5' RACE reads anew with MiXCR; each CDR3 protein has one entry. The profile covers around 770,000 distinct CDR3 sequences, with 15% to 20% appearing a single time and 19% taken by the ten largest. Which antigens these TCRs recognize remains unknown. Sequencing was done on a sample of blood, either unsorted or a sorted T cell fraction (not recorded which). Every receptor here comes from a male donor with ankylosing spondylitis.

The chain links TRBV20-1 to TRBJ2-3, with 10 nucleotides matching TRBD2. Trimming removed 6 bases from V and 2 bases from J; junction bases left unmatched: 11. The CDR3 runs 16 residues. Germline lookup yields CDR1 DFQATT and CDR2 SNEGSKA (reference sequence). The CDR3 nucleotides read TGCAGTGCCCGACCCATAGCGGGGGGACACACAGATACGCAGTATTTT. It encodes CSARPIAGGHTDTQYF.

The V call is TRBV7-9, the J call TRBJ1-1; no definite D call. V lost 2 bases and J 4 bases, leaving 17 bases between the germline ends. This CDR3 has 16 residues. In germline, CDR1 is SEHNR, CDR2 FQNEAQ (reference sequence). The CDR3 DNA follows: TGTGCCAGCAGCTTAACGGGAGAGTTCTTGGTCACTGAAGCTTTCTTT. Translation: CASSLTGEFLVTEAFF.

The chain combines TRBV4-1 with TRBJ2-1, with unresolved D. The length of the CDR3 is 16 residues. The germline V and J ends were trimmed by 2 bases and 0 bases, with 11 bases remaining between them. CDR1 and CDR2 from the germline V gene are MGHRA and YSYEKL. CDR3 region: CASSQWSENSYNEQFF. In nucleotides, the CDR3 is TGCGCCAGCAGCCAATGGAGCGAGAACTCCTACAATGAGCAGTTCTTC.

This chain uses TRBV6-5 with TRBJ2-2; no definite D call. Germline lookup yields CDR1 MNHEY and CDR2 SVGAGI. CDR3 length: 14 residues. The germline V and J ends were trimmed by 3 bases and 2 bases, with 7 bases remaining between them. The CDR3, as DNA: TGTGCCAGCAGTTATGGCCTTAACACCGGGGAGCTGTTTTTT. It specifies CASSYGLNTGELFF.

In its sample, this clonotype was seen a few times. The chain couples TRBV20-1 to TRBJ1-6; D remains ambiguous. Germline CDR1 DFQATT, CDR2 SNEGSKA (reference sequence). Deletions cut 5 bases from V and 11 bases from J, with 16 bases between. The CDR3 is 13 amino acids. CDR3 sequence (DNA): TGCAGTGCTGCCTCCGGGCAGGCGGCACCCCTCCACTTT. This translates into CSAASGQAAPLHF.

This chain uses TRBV20-1 with TRBJ2-7; 8 bases are a match to TRBD2. The germline V gene encodes CDR1 DFQATT and CDR2 SNEGSKA (reference sequence). CDR3 size: 13 residues. The ends lost 6 bases at V and 2 bases at J; junction bases unmatched: 6. The DNA of the CDR3 is TGCAGTGCCCCGCCGGGACTAGCCTACGAGCAGTACTTC. Encoded protein: CSAPPGLAYEQYF.

The chain couples TRBV12-3 or TRBV12-4 to TRBJ2-1; no clear D. With 2 bases removed from V and 10 bases from J, the gap between germline ends came to 15 bases. CDR3 size: 14 residues. This CDR3 is CASSLISQLEEQFF. The CDR3 DNA reads TGTGCCAGCAGTTTAATTAGCCAGCTAGAGGAGCAGTTCTTC.

This clonotype was found a few times. The chain joins TRBV7-8 to TRBJ2-1; TRBD2 agrees at 10 bases. Germline values: CDR1 SGHVS, CDR2 FQNEAQ. The CDR3 runs to 15 residues. The trim removed 6 bases at V and 5 bases at J, leaving 7 bases unmatched. Here the CDR3 reads CASSPTAGGHNEQFF. DNA of the CDR3: TGTGCCAGCAGTCCCACAGCGGGGGGGCACAATGAGCAGTTCTTC.

The V call is TRBV7-9, the J call TRBJ2-7; no definite D call. CDR3 size: 16 residues. V lost 0 bases, J lost 2 bases, and 14 bases lay in between. Per the germline V gene, CDR1 is SEHNR and CDR2 is FQNEAQ (reference sequence). Here the CDR3 reads CASSLADGVIAYEQYF. Here the CDR3 DNA reads TGTGCCAGCAGCTTAGCGGACGGCGTCATCGCCTACGAGCAGTACTTC.

The count of this clonotype is one. The V gene is TRBV29-1, the J gene TRBJ1-2; 7 bases fit TRBD1. The CDR3 runs 14 residues. V shed 0 bases, J shed 4 bases, and the junction held 5 bases outside the gene matches. CDR1 is SQVTM and CDR2 is ANQGSEA in the germline V gene. CDR3 sequence reads: CSVEDRGQRYGYTF. CDR3 in DNA: TGCAGCGTTGAAGATAGGGGACAGCGCTATGGCTACACCTTC.

The CDR3: CASREIQGKTGANVLTF. The CDR3 region has the DNA TGTGCCAGCAGGGAAATACAGGGGAAGACTGGGGCCAACGTCCTGACTTTC. V usage is TRBV7-3 and J usage is TRBJ2-6; TRBD1 aligns across 7 bases. The germline V gene has CDR1 SGHTA and CDR2 FQGTGA. Trimming at V came to 6 bases and at J to 2 bases, leaving 10 bases not matched to a gene. The CDR3 length is 17 residues. Complete variable domain (other parts from reference TRBV7-3 and TRBJ2-6): GAGVSQTPSNKVTEKGKYVELRCDPISGHTALYWYRQSLGQGPEFLIYFQGTGAADDSGLPNDRFFAVRPEGSVSTLKIQRTERGDSAVYLCASREIQGKTGANVLTFGAGSRLTVL.

DNA for the CDR3: TGTGCCAGCAGCTTAGGCACGCCGGGACAGCTAACCTACGAGCAGTACTTC. Its protein is CASSLGTPGQLTYEQYF. V and J are TRBV13 and TRBJ2-7; 7 positions agree with TRBD1. J was trimmed by 2 bases and V by 0 bases; bases with no gene match: 10. The CDR3 length is 17 residues. CDR1 and CDR2 from the germline V gene are PRHDT and FYEKMQ (reference sequence).

This sequence joins TRBV7-8 and TRBJ2-1, with 10 bases that match TRBD2. This CDR3 has 17 amino acids. Germline CDR1 reads SGHVS; CDR2 reads FQNEAQ. The V segment lost 1 base and the J segment 7 bases; nucleotides outside the gene matches: 10. The CDR3 coding sequence is TGTGCCAGCAGCTTAGTGTTCATGGAGCGGGGGGGAAATGAGCAGTTCTTC. This encodes CASSLVFMERGGNEQFF.

This chain uses TRBV7-9 with TRBJ2-1; 8 bases map to TRBD1. Germline CDR1 is SEHNR and CDR2 is FQNEAQ (reference sequence). V dropped 0 bases and J dropped 2; count of bases not matched to a gene: 6. CDR3 length: 17 amino acids. CDR3 sequence reads: CASSLALRGQAYNEQFF. CDR3 nucleotides: TGTGCCAGCAGCTTAGCGCTAAGGGGACAGGCCTACAATGAGCAGTTCTTC.

This clonotype was detected once. The chain uses TRBV29-1 and TRBJ2-1; D gene uncertain. CDR3 size: 13 residues. The V end was cut by 3 bases, the J end by 7 bases, with 13 bases between. CDR1 is SQVTM and CDR2 is ANQGSEA in the germline V gene. CDR3 DNA: TGCAGCGTTGAGTCCCGAAAACGAAATGAGCAGTTCTTC. It specifies CSVESRKRNEQFF.

V and J are TRBV20-1 and TRBJ2-4; D might be TRBD1 (5 bases). The V end lost 6 bases, the J end lost 5 bases, and 17 bases lay between the germline ends. Germline V CDR1 and CDR2: DFQATT, SNEGSKA (reference sequence). This CDR3 is built from 14 residues. CDR3 in DNA: TGCAGTGCCGTTCCCCGTGCAGGGCAAAACATTCAGTACTTC. Amino acid sequence: CSAVPRAGQNIQYF.

The gene calls are TRBV3-1 and TRBJ2-2, with D unclear. V shed 3 bases and J shed 0 bases, with 8 bases lying between them. The CDR3 length is 15 residues. CDR1 and CDR2 (germline): LGHDT, YNNKEL (reference sequence). The CDR3 DNA reads TGTGCCAGCAGCCACCGACACTCGAACACCGGGGAGCTGTTTTTT. Encoded protein: CASSHRHSNTGELFF. Variable domain in full (rest from reference TRBV3-1 and TRBJ2-2): DTAVSQTPKYLVTQMGNDKSIKCEQNLGHDTMYWYKQDSKKFLKIMFSYNNKELIINETVPNRFSPKSPDKAHLNLHINSLELGDSAVYFCASSHRHSNTGELFFGEGSRLTVL.